The subject of this entry is one T cell receptor beta chain. The sample originates from a study of blood T cell repertoires in COVID-19. Study-wide context: The analysed material was cDNA or gDNA that came from T cells, B-cell-depleted T cells, or PBMCs.

The protocol was immunoSEQ multiplex PCR, while the TCRdb copy is restricted to in-frame clones and leaves out a portion. Altogether 650,000 to 800,000 clones are present, approximately 90% being singletons, with the ten largest covering roughly 0.25%. The CDR3 spans 14 residues. V was pared by 7 bases and J by 2 bases, with 12 bases between. CDR1 and CDR2 from the germline V gene are MNHEY and SMNVEV (reference sequence). The source material was peripheral blood. The source of this sequence is a woman aged 18-30 years with acute or convalescent COVID-19. This chain uses TRBV27 with TRBJ1-5, with D possibly TRBD1 on 6 matching bases. This CDR3 is CASTPGVGNQPQHF. The CDR3 DNA is TGTGCCAGCACCCCAGGGGTAGGCAATCAGCCCCAGCATTTT.